This TCR beta chain came from a study of OX40 agonist ivuxolimab in advanced cancers. Method: immunoSEQ multiplex PCR; TCRdb's copy keeps in-frame clones and lacks some. The sample has about 18,000 clones; about three quarters are singletons. V gave up 2 bases and J gave up 5 bases; unmatched junction bases: 4. Germline V gene lookup returns CDR1 SGHNT and CDR2 YYREEE (reference sequence). This CDR3 spans 14 amino acids. General observations from the study: CD4+ T cells averaged fewer expanded clones than CD8+ T cells.

The sample holds a few counts of this clone. Its antigen is still unknown. The sequencing used CD4+ or CD8+ T cells sorted from blood, collected in a trial of the OX40 agonist ivuxolimab. This sequence originates from an adult with an advanced solid tumor such as melanoma, head and neck, liver or kidney cancer. J is TRBJ1-5 and V is TRBV5-4; 7 nucleotides align to TRBD1. CDR3 coding DNA: TGTGCCAGCAGCTTCCAGACAGGGTATCAGCCCCAGCATTTT. Translating it yields CASSFQTGYQPQHF.